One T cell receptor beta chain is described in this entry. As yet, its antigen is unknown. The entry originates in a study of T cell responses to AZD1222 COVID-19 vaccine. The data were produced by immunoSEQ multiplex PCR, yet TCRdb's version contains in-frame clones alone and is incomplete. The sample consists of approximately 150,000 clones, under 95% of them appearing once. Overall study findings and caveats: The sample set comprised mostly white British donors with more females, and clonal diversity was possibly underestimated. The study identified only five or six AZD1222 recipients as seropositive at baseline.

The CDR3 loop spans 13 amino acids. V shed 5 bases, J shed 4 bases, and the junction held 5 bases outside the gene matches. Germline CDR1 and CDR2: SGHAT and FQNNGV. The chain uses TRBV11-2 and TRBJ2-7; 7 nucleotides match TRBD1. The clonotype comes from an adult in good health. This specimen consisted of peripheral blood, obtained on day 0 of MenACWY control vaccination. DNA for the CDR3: TGTGCCAGCAGCGTGACGGGACAGTACGAGCAGTACTTC. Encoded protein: CASSVTGQYEQYF. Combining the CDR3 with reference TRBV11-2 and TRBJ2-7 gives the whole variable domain EAGVAQSPRYKIIEKRQSVAFWCNPISGHATLYWYQQILGQGPKLLIQFQNNGVVDDSQLPKDRFSAERLKGVDSTLKIQPAKLEDSAVYLCASSVTGQYEQYFGPGTRLTVT.